A selection of T cell receptor beta chains follows, all from one sample in a study of early T cells in non-severe SARS-CoV-2 infection. TCRdb re-called the 5' RACE reads through MiXCR, storing one row per CDR3 protein. This sample has 65,000 to 80,000 distinct CDR3 sequences, with about 13% found just once. Sequencing used whole blood. These receptors all stem from an adult who was a healthcare worker with PCR-confirmed SARS-CoV-2 infection or an uninfected control (not recorded which). Each CDR3 is given with its conserved first and last residue. A row's size may be missing; if present it is once, few, many or a size class.

CDR3 length | V gene | clone size | CDR3 protein
12 | TRBV29-1 | . | CSVEVGSYEQYF
14 | TRBV11-1 | . | CASSLVSSEETQYF
18 | TRBV7-8 | . | CASSSPRDRAGVGDTQYF
13 | TRBV29-1 | . | CSVAAAVGYEQYF
18 | TRBV5-1 | few | CASSLQRSSGGVRDGYTF
13 | TRBV12-3/TRBV12-4 | many | CASSFVGTDTQYF
13 | TRBV20-1 | few | CSARVGSGTEAFF
17 | TRBV3-1 | many | CASSHRRILGGNTEAFF
15 | TRBV12-3/TRBV12-4 | . | CASSFRTGSNEKLFF
14 | TRBV6-2/TRBV6-3 | few | CASRTTGEGYGYTF
10 | TRBV2 | . | CASSYSEQFF
15 | TRBV7-9 | few | CASSSRQGGTDTQYF
17 | TRBV7-9 | many | CASSPSQPGQGTETQYF
14 | TRBV29-1 | . | CSTRGGYSYNEQFF
13 | TRBV3-1 | few | CASSRTVSSPLHF
15 | TRBV11-2 | few | CASAIGAGRDTEAFF
14 | TRBV10-3 | . | CAASPGTGIDEQFF
14 | TRBV7-9 | many | CASSLPEDNQPQHF
13 | TRBV25-1 | . | CASRAGLLNEQFF
16 | TRBV7-9 | many | CASSKRNFGAENTIYF
9 | TRBV29-1 | . | CSVENPAFF
15 | TRBV6-2/TRBV6-3 | . | CASSYGSINTDTQYF
11 | TRBV20-1 | few | CSARAGYEQYF
12 | TRBV29-1 | . | CSVETGYNTQYF
14 | TRBV7-2 | many | CASGLASSYNEQFF
13 | TRBV5-1 | . | CASSRPPSDTQYF
16 | TRBV11-2 | . | CASSLRVGDMNTEAFF
12 | TRBV10-3 | few | CATQSGDDGYTF
15 | TRBV27 | few | CASRPLDRADSPLHF
15 | TRBV19 | many | CASSPITGGGYGYTF
15 | TRBV28 | . | CASRRPSGGAETQYF
13 | TRBV28 | . | CASKVGGTDTQYF
15 | TRBV7-8 | . | CASSRGLAGFYEQYF
13 | TRBV6-2/TRBV6-3 | many | CASRGDRNTEAFF
14 | TRBV4-1 | . | CASSQAGLEDTQYF
12 | TRBV20-1 | few | CSASEGSTEAFF
14 | TRBV2 | many | CASTAGELTDTQYF
15 | TRBV7-9 | . | CASSYTGTGHYGYTF
12 | TRBV20-1 | many | CSAVGQGSEAFF
15 | TRBV7-9 | few | CASSSTGTSRNTQYF
15 | TRBV7-7 | few | CASSSKPGQTYEQYF
13 | TRBV5-1 | . | CASQTSGSDDQFF
14 | TRBV6-1 | few | CASSRDRVSGELFF